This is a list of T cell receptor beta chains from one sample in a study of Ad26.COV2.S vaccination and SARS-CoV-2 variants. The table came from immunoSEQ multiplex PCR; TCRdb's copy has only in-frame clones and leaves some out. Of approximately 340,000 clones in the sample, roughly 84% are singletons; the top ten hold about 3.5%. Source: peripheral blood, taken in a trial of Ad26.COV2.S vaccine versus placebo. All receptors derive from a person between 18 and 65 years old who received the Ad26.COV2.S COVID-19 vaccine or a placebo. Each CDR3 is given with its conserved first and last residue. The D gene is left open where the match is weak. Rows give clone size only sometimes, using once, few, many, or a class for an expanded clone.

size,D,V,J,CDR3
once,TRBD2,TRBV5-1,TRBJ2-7,CASTPAAGADEQYF
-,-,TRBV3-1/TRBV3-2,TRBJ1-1,CASSQETGRAFF
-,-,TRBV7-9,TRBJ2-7,CASSWQTYEQYF
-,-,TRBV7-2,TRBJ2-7,CASSFLRDTTYEQYF
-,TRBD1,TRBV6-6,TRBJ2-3,CASRGQTPDTQYF
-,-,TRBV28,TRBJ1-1,CASTLGGLGAEAFF
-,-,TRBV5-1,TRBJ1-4,CASSLDGWSNEKLFF
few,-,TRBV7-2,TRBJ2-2,CASSNVGRGTGELFF
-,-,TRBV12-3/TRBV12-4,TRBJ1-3,CASSKGRNTIYF
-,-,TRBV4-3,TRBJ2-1,CASSQDYRHHEQFF
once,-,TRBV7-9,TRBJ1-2,CASSSMGLSYGYTF